The entry that follows covers one TCR beta chain sequence. This clonotype was counted only a few times. Its antigen target is currently unknown. No much larger clone is present one base from it, and per-base qualities are unavailable. Library preparation employed 5' RACE. The reads were generated on an Illumina HiSeq 2500. A second PCR of about 7 to 12 cycles was run with a J-beta primer mix and a sample-barcoded 5' primer. A template-switch 5' adaptor carrying 12 random nucleotides introduced a unique molecular identifier onto each TCR beta cDNA molecule. Each sample yielded at least 2.5 million CDR3-containing paired-end reads. First-strand cDNA was synthesized from all RNA with the Mint cDNA synthesis kit, primed by a TRBC-specific oligonucleotide. After uracil-DNA glycosylase treatment, a first 18-cycle PCR used universal primers M1SS and BC2_uni_R on all cDNA. From the authors' description of their analysis: For normalization, 1 million high-quality reads, each with a distinct molecular identifier, were randomly selected from each sample. Instead of being binned into consensus sequences, reads that shared molecular identifiers were thrown out. CDR3 identification, clonotype clustering and error correction used MiTCR with a Q25 quality threshold and the strictest error-elimination algorithm. Lower-bound total TCR beta diversity was estimated with a nonparametric unseen species model using Euler transformation. TCRdb reanalyzed the raw reads on its own, using fastp at Q25 for trimming and MiXCR for clone calling, and kept in-frame beta chains. One record per CDR3 amino acid sequence lists the most common genes and DNA. It is TCRdb's table, rather than the study itself, that gives the V and J calls and clone size. In all, the sample holds 1.4 million to 1.5 million distinct CDR3 sequences, and roughly 40% of those were seen once. 6.5% to 10% of the sample comes from the top ten.

This entry belongs to a study of blood T cells in healthy people across ages (dated by TCRdb to the mid-2010s). Background for the entire study: In model experiments, roughly one uniquely barcoded TCR beta cDNA molecule per two T cells was captured by template switching. To track age-related changes in TCR beta repertoire diversity, the study relied on deep sequencing normalized with unique cDNA molecular identifiers. The donors were split into four age groups: young (average roughly 15 years), middle-aged (39), aged (approximately 60) and long-lived (approximately 80). To avoid experimental bias, donors of different ages were spread randomly across the sequencing lanes. The study analyzed two additional independent replicas of 1 million unique cDNA reads from the same blood draw for two donors, one aged 18 to 29 and one aged 80 or older.

What the work shows at the level of the full study, not this receptor alone: The long-lived group showed more naive CD4+ T cells, fewer expanded clones and increased TCR diversity than the aged group, suggesting age selection. There was a strong correlation between observed TCR beta diversity and the percentage of naive T cells measured by flow cytometry. Conclusive comparison of naive and antigen-experienced compartments was prevented by the profiling of bulk unsorted PBMCs. As age increased, observed TCR beta diversity per million T cells dropped in a roughly linear way, and a significant reduction was already evident by age around 41. Estimates of total diversity based on one million sequenced T cells were regarded as lower bounds and as underestimates. Because donor CMV infection status was unknown, age-related changes in expanded clonotypes were potentially confounded.

The CDR3 numbers 12 residues from cysteine through phenylalanine. The only DNA kept is the CDR3, 36 bases in frame from the first base. V is reduced by 6 bases and J by 1 base, leaving a spacing of 10 bases between them. CDR1 and CDR2 were assigned from the germline V gene (reference sequence) as DFQATT and SNEGSKA. The roughly 38 donors, aged about 6 to 90 years, were systemically healthy Caucasian individuals from Russia. Ten milliliters of peripheral blood were drawn from each donor into EDTA-treated Vacutainer tubes. Ficoll-Paque density-gradient centrifugation was used to isolate PBMCs, with at least 6.5 million per sample. Total RNA was extracted from PBMCs with Trizol reagent, with at least 5.5 micrograms obtained per sample. The percentages of naive CD45RAhigh/CD27high T cells were determined by flow cytometry on a PBMC aliquot from every donor.

Sequenced sample: blood. The V gene is TRBV20-1 and the J gene is TRBJ2-7, with the D gene not clear enough to name. The clonotype originates from a woman aged 18 to 35 in good health. In nucleotides, the sequence is TGCAGTGCCCTGGACGCGTCCTACGAGCAGTACTTC. Its protein reads: CSALDASYEQYF.